Listed below are T cell receptor beta chains from one sample, sequenced in a study of CD8+CD57+ T cells in acquired aplastic anemia. TCRdb reanalysed the reads using MiXCR and keeps one entry per CDR3 protein. Of some 150,000 distinct CDR3 sequences in the sample, approximately 41% were seen once. Source material: sorted CD4+, CD8+, or CD8+CD57+ T cells (not recorded which) from PBMCs. The receptors shown here come from a human donor in good health, serving as a control. The CDR3 runs from the conserved cysteine through the conserved F or W. A D gene is named only where the DNA matches it firmly. Only some rows state a clone size, as once, few, many or a class for expanded clones.

CDR3nt	CDR3aa	d_gene	v_gene	j_gene	abundance
TGCAGCGTTGGGGAAGGGTACTCTGGAAACACCATATATTTT	CSVGEGYSGNTIYF	NA	TRBV29-1	TRBJ1-3	NA
TGCGCCAGCAGTGGGACGGACAGGGGCTCCTACGGGCAGTACTTC	CASSGTDRGSYGQYF	TRBD1	TRBV25-1	TRBJ2-7	once
TGTGCCTGTGGGGAGGGGCGCAGCTCCTACAATGAGCAGTTCTTC	CACGEGRSSYNEQFF	TRBD2	TRBV30	TRBJ2-1	NA
TGTGCCAGCAGCGCCGGGTCGCCTTTCTACAATGAGCAGTTCTTC	CASSAGSPFYNEQFF	NA	TRBV9	TRBJ2-1	many
TGCGCCAGCAGCTTGGGGACAGGGAGGAATCAGCCCCAGCATTTT	CASSLGTGRNQPQHF	TRBD1	TRBV5-1	TRBJ1-5	many
TGTGCCAGCAGTGTAGGGAGCGGAAACACCATATATTTT	CASSVGSGNTIYF	NA	TRBV25-1	TRBJ1-3	NA
TGTGCCAGCTCGGCGGTCGGGACAAATCGCGCTGAGCAGTTCTTC	CASSAVGTNRAEQFF	NA	TRBV25-1	TRBJ2-1	medium-sized
TGTGCCAGCAAAGAAGCCACTGAAGCTTTCTTT	CASKEATEAFF	NA	TRBV2	TRBJ1-1	NA
TGCAGTGCTAGAGAGACTAGCGGAGACACAGATACGCAGTATTTT	CSARETSGDTDTQYF	TRBD2	TRBV20-1	TRBJ2-3	many
TGTGCCAGCAGCGGGAAGCCTTGGAAGACTGAAGCTTTCTTT	CASSGKPWKTEAFF	NA	TRBV9	TRBJ1-1	many
TGCAGCGTTGACTTCAGCGGGGGGGCCCGTGAGCAGTTCTTC	CSVDFSGGAREQFF	TRBD2	TRBV29-1	TRBJ2-1	many
TGTGCCACCAGTGACACCAGGGACAGGGGATATGAAAAACTGTTTTTT	CATSDTRDRGYEKLFF	TRBD1	TRBV24-1	TRBJ1-4	NA
TGTGCCAGCAGCCCGTACATGAACACTGAAGCTTTCTTT	CASSPYMNTEAFF	NA	TRBV7-8	TRBJ1-1	many